Listed below are T cell receptor beta chains from one sample, sequenced in a study of blood T cell repertoires in COVID-19. Clones were sequenced by immunoSEQ multiplex PCR, and TCRdb holds only the in-frame ones, with some missing. The sample records about 14,000 clones, 75% to 90% being singletons. The material sequenced was peripheral blood. These receptors were taken from a middle-aged man with active COVID-19. Each CDR3 is given with its conserved first and last residue. D genes are given only for firm matches. Size is omitted from some rows. Given values are once, few, many or a class for expanded clones.

j_gene | d_gene | abundance | v_gene | CDR3nt | CDR3aa
TRBJ2-2 | TRBD1 | . | TRBV19 | TGTGCCAGTAACCCCGGGACAGGTAACACCGGGGAGCTGTTTTTT | CASNPGTGNTGELFF
TRBJ2-3 | TRBD2 | few | TRBV28 | TGTGCCAGCAGTAACTTAATTTCGCGGGAGGGCCAAGATACGCAGTATTTT | CASSNLISREGQDTQYF
TRBJ2-6 | . | . | TRBV29-1 | TGCAGCGTGTACTTAAGGGGGTCGTTCCCCTCTGGGGCCAACGTCCTGACTTTC | CSVYLRGSFPSGANVLTF
TRBJ1-1 | . | once | TRBV10-2 | TGCGCCAGCACTCGACAAATGAACACTGAAGCTTTCTTT | CASTRQMNTEAFF
TRBJ2-1 | . | . | TRBV27 | TGTGCCAGCTGCCGCGGCGCCACACCCTACAATGAGCAGTTCTTC | CASCRGATPYNEQFF
TRBJ2-2 | . | . | TRBV28 | TGTGCCAGCAGTTTGGTAGCCCCCGGGGAGCTGTTTTTT | CASSLVAPGELFF
TRBJ2-7 | TRBD2 | . | TRBV9 | TGTGCCAGCAGCGTAGGCGGTAGCGGGAGTTCCGAGCAGTACTTC | CASSVGGSGSSEQYF
TRBJ2-7 | TRBD2 | . | TRBV7-9 | TGTGCCAGCAGTCCTAGCGGGGGGCCCAACTACGAGCAGTACTTC | CASSPSGGPNYEQYF
TRBJ2-3 | TRBD2 | . | TRBV5-1 | TGCGCCAGCAGCCGGGGGACTAGCGGGAGTGCAGATACGCAGTATTTT | CASSRGTSGSADTQYF
TRBJ1-1 | . | . | TRBV5-1 | TGCGCCAGCAGCTTGACCAATCGGGGGACTGAAGCTTTCTTT | CASSLTNRGTEAFF
TRBJ2-3 | . | . | TRBV2 | TGTGCCAGCAGTGAAGCATTAAGGAGAGGTGATACGCAGTATTTT | CASSEALRRGDTQYF
TRBJ1-2 | TRBD1 | . | TRBV5-5 | TGTGCCAGCAGCTTGACAGGGGGGCCTAAGGGCGGCTACACCTTC | CASSLTGGPKGGYTF
TRBJ2-7 | . | . | TRBV15 | TGTGCCACCAGCAGAGATACGGGGTACGAGCAGTACTTC | CATSRDTGYEQYF
TRBJ1-1 | TRBD1 | . | TRBV18 | TGTGCCAGCTCACCAAGCCGGGGACAGGGGGCTGTCAGGACTGAAGCTTTCTTT | CASSPSRGQGAVRTEAFF
TRBJ2-2 | . | . | TRBV2 | TGTGCCAGCAGGGGGGCAGAGATCTACCTAACCGGGGAGCTGTTTTTT | CASRGAEIYLTGELFF
TRBJ1-5 | . | once | TRBV15 | TGTGCCACCAGCAGAGAGAGGACTCTTTCGGCCCAGCATTTT | CATSRERTLSAQHF
TRBJ2-4 | TRBD1 | . | TRBV2 | TGTGCCAGCAGTTACAGGGGCTTAAGTCAGTACTTC | CASSYRGLSQYF
TRBJ2-5 | TRBD1 | . | TRBV28 | TGTGCCAGCAGTTGGGGACAGGCCCAAGAGACCCAGTACTTC | CASSWGQAQETQYF
TRBJ1-5 | . | once | TRBV21-1 | TGTGCCAGCAGCCCAGGGCAGGCCCAGCATTTT | CASSPGQAQHF
TRBJ2-7 | . | . | TRBV19 | TGTGCCAGTAGTGGGTCCTCAGGGAAATCCTACGAGCAGTACTTC | CASSGSSGKSYEQYF
TRBJ2-1 | TRBD2 | . | TRBV13 | TGTGCCAGCAGCGCCCCCGGACTAGCGGGAACCTACAATGAGCAGTTCTTC | CASSAPGLAGTYNEQFF
TRBJ1-6 | . | . | TRBV28 | TGTGCCAGCAGCCCGACGATAGCCTTTCGGATCTCCTATAATTCACCCCTCCACTTT | CASSPTIAFRISYNSPLHF
TRBJ1-4 | TRBD1 | . | TRBV7-9 | TGTGCCAGCAGCGAATATTTGGGGACAGGTAACGAAAAACTGTTTTTT | CASSEYLGTGNEKLFF
TRBJ2-7 | . | . | TRBV6-2/TRBV6-3 | TGTGCCAGCAGTGGAGTCCGGGGGAGCTACGAGCAGTACTTC | CASSGVRGSYEQYF
TRBJ1-2 | . | . | TRBV12-3/TRBV12-4 | TGTGCCAGCAGCCCCCAGGCTAACTATGGCTACACCTTC | CASSPQANYGYTF
TRBJ2-1 | TRBD2 | . | TRBV28 | TGTGCCAGCAGTTTAGGTGGGTCTAGCGGGAGTAATGAGCAGTTCTTC | CASSLGGSSGSNEQFF
TRBJ2-4 | . | . | TRBV29-1 | TGCAGCGTGGGGACATTAGCCAAAAACATTCAGTACTTC | CSVGTLAKNIQYF
TRBJ2-2 | . | . | TRBV24-1 | TGTGCCACCAGTGACCCCGGACAAGGACGAACCGGGGAGCTGTTTTTT | CATSDPGQGRTGELFF
TRBJ2-7 | . | . | TRBV10-3 | TGTGCCATCAGTGTCCAGGGCTACGAGCAGTACTTC | CAISVQGYEQYF
TRBJ2-1 | . | . | TRBV18 | TGTGCCAGCTCACCAGCGGTAGTCACCTACAATGAGCAGTTCTTC | CASSPAVVTYNEQFF
TRBJ1-2 | . | . | TRBV29-1 | TGCAGCGTCCGACGCCAACAGGGTTCTGATGGCTACACCTTC | CSVRRQQGSDGYTF
TRBJ1-1 | . | once | TRBV2 | TGTGCCAGCAGCCAAGCCGATGAAGCTTTCTTT | CASSQADEAFF
TRBJ2-1 | TRBD2 | . | TRBV6-4 | TGTGCCAGCAGTGGTAGCGGGAGCTCAAATGAGCAGTTCTTC | CASSGSGSSNEQFF
TRBJ2-1 | TRBD2 | . | TRBV5-5 | TGTGCCAGCAGCCTCCGGACTAGCGGACCCTACAATGAGCAGTTCTTC | CASSLRTSGPYNEQFF
TRBJ2-1 | TRBD2 | once | TRBV11-3 | TGTGCCACCGGAGGGGGGGGCCTAGCGGGAGTTGGGTCCTACAATGAGCAGTTCTTC | CATGGGGLAGVGSYNEQFF